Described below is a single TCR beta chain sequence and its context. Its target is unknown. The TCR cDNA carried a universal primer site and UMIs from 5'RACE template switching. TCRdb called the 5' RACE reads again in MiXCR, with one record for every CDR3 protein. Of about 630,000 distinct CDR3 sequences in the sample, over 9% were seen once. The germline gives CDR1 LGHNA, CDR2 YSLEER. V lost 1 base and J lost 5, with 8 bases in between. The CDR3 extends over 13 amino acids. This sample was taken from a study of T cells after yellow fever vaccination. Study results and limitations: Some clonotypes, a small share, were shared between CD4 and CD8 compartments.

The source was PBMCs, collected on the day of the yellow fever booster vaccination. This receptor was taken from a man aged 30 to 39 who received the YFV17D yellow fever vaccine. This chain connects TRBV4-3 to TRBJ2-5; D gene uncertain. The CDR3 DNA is TGCGCCAGCAGCCAAGCCACCCGTGAGACCCAGTACTTC. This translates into CASSQATRETQYF.